This T cell receptor beta chain was profiled in a study of T cell repertoires in cytomegalovirus infection. For the study at large: Alongside well-studied HLA-B-restricted CMV epitopes, recently identified HLA-C-restricted CMV epitopes were also used.

General study points: Ex vivo responses were dominated by HLA-C-restricted CMV-specific TCR beta clonotypes. The cumulative frequency of public TCR beta families distinguished individuals who carried CMV together with the relevant HLA.

Between the trimmed V and J ends, which lost 4 bases and 2 bases, there was a span of 10 bases. The CDR3 has 14 residues. The germline V gene has CDR1 SGHAT and CDR2 FQNNGV. Worth noting for this clonotype: The target antigen is unknown.

From the reads, TCRdb called clonotypes with MiXCR, one entry per CDR3 protein. The sample carries hundreds of thousands of distinct CDR3 sequences, 40% to 50% recorded once. The sequence was collected from a human donor in good health (CMV status not recorded). Some clones in this sample may be carry-over from other donors' samples. This chain connects TRBV11-2 to TRBJ2-3; D not resolved. The starting material was cultured PBMCs, obtained from culture after CMV antigen stimulation. The CDR3 loop is CASSSWTYTDTQYF. The CDR3 nucleotides are TGTGCCAGCAGCTCTTGGACCTACACAGATACGCAGTATTTT.